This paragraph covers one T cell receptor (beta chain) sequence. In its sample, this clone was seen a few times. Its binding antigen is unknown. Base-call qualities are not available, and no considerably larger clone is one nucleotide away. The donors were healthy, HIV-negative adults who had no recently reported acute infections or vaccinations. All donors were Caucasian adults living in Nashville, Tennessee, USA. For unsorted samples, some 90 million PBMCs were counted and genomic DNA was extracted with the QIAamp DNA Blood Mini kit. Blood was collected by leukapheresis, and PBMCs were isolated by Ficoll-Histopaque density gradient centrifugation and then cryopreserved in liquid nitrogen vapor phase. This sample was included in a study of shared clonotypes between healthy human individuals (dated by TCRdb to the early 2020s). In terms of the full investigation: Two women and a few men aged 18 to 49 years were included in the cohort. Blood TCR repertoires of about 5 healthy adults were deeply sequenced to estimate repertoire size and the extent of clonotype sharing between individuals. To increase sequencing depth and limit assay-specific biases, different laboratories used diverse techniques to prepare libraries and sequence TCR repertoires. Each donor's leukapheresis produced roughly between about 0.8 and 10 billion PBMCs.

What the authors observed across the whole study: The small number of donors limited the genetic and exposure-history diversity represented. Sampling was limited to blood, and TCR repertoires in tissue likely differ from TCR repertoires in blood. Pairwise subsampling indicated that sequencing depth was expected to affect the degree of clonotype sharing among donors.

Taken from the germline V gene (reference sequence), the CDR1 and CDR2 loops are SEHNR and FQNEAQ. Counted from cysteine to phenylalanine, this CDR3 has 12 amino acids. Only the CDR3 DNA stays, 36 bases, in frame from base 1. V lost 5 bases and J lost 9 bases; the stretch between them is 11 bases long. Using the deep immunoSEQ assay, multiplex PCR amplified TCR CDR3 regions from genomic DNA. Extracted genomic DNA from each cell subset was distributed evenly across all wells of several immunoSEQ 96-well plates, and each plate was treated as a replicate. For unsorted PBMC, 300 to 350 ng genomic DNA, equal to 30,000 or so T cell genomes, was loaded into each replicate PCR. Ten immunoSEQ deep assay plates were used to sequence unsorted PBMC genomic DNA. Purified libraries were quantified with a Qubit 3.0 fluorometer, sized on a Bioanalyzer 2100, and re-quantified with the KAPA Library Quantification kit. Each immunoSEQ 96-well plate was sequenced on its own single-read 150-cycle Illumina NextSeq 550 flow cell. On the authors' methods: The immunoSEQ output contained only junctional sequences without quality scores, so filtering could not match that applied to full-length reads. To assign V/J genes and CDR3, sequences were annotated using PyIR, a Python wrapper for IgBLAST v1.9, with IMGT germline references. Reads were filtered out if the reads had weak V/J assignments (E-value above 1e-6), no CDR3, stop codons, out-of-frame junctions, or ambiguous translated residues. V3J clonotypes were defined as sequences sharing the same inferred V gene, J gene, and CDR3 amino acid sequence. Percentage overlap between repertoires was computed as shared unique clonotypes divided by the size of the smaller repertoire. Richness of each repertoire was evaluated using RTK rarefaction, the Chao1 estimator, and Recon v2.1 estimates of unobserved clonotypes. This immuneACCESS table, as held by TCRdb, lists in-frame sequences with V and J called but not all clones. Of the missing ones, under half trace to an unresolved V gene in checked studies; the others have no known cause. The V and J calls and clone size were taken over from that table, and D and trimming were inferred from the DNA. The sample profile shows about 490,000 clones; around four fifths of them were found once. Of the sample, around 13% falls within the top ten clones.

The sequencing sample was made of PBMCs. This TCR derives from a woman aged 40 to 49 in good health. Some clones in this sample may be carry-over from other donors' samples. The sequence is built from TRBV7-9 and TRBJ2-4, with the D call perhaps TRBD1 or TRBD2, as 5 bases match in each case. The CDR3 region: CASSRDRRIQYF. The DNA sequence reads TGTGCCAGCAGCCGGGACCGTCGCATTCAGTACTTC.